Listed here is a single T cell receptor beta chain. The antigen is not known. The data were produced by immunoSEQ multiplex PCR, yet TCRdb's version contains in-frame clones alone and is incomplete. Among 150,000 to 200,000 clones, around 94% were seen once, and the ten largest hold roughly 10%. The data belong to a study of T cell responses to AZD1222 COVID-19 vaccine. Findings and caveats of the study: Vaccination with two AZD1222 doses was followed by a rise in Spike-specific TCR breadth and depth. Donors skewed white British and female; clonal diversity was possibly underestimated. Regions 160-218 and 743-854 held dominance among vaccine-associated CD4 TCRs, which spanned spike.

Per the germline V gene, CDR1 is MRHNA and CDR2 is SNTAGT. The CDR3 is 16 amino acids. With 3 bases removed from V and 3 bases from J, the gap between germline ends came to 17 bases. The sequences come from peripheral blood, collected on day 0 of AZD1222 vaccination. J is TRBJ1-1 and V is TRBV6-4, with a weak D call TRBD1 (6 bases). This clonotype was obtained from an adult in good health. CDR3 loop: CASSEAPGDKYTEAFF. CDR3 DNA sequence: TGTGCCAGCAGTGAGGCCCCGGGGGACAAGTACACTGAAGCTTTCTTT.